This T cell receptor (beta chain) was recovered during a study of cytomegalovirus exposure and HLA in healthy donors. Study summary: Earlier sequencing of approximately 180 million T cells yielded approximately 100 million unique TCR beta sequences. Study conclusions and caveats: Across HLA loci, a later analysis found differing TCR association rates, with DRB1 most and HLA-C fewest. No immune exposure information besides CMV serostatus was available. Earlier results showed most TCR beta V segments being productive about 87% or about 30% of the time.

With regard to this clone: Its antigen remains unidentified.

The V gene's germline CDR1 is SGHRS and CDR2 YFSETQ. This CDR3 region has 14 residues. V gave up 4 bases and J gave up 3 bases, with 13 bases separating them. The primer mix had 60 Vbeta and 13 Jbeta primers. Profiled with immunoSEQ multiplex PCR; TCRdb holds only in-frame clones, not every one. This table has 42,000 or so clones, about 50% appearing once. This TCR was sampled from a human donor in good health. V gene TRBV5-1 combines with J gene TRBJ1-2, with D possibly TRBD1 on 6 matching bases. Sequencing was done on a sample of PBMCs. Here the CDR3 DNA reads TGCGCCAGCAGCGTAGGTACAGGGTACTATGGCTACACCTTC. This sequence encodes CASSVGTGYYGYTF.